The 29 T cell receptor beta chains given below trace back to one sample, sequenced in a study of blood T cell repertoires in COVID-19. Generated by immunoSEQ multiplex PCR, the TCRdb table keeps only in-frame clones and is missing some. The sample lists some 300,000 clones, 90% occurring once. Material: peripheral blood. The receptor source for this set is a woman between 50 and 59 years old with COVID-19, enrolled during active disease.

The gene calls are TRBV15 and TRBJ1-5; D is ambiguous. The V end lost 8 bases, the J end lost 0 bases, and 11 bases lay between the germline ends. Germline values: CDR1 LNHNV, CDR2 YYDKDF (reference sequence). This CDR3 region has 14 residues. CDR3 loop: CATGQTYSNQPQHF. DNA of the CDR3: TGTGCCACCGGGCAGACGTATAGCAATCAGCCCCAGCATTTT.

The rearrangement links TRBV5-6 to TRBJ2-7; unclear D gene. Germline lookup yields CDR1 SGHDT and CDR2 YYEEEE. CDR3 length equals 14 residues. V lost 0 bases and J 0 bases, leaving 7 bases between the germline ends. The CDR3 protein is CASSLGLSSYEQYF. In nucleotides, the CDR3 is TGTGCCAGCAGCTTGGGACTGAGCTCCTACGAGCAGTACTTC.

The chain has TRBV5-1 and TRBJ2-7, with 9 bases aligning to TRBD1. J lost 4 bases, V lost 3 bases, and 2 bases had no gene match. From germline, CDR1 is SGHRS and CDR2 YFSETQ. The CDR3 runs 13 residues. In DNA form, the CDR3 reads TGCGCCAGCAGCTGGGGACAGGGATACGAGCAGTACTTC. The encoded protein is CASSWGQGYEQYF.

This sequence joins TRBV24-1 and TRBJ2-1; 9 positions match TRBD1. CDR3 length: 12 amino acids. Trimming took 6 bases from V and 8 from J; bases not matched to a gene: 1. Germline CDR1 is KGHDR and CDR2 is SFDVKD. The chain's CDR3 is CATSRQGDEQFF. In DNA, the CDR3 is TGTGCCACCAGTAGACAGGGGGATGAGCAGTTCTTC.

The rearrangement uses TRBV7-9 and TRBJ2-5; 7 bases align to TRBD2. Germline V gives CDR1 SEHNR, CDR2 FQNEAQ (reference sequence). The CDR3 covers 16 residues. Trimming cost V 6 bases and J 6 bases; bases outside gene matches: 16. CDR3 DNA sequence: TGTGCCAGCAGGGAGGAGAAAGGGGAGGGCAAGAAGACCCAGTACTTC. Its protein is CASREEKGEGKKTQYF.

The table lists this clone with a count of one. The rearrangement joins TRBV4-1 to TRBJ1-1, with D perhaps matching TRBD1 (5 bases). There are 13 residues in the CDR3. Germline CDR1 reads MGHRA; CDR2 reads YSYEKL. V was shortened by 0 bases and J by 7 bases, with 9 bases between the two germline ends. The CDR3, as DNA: TGCGCCAGCAGCCAAGATGGGGCAGGTGAAGCTTTCTTT. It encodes CASSQDGAGEAFF.

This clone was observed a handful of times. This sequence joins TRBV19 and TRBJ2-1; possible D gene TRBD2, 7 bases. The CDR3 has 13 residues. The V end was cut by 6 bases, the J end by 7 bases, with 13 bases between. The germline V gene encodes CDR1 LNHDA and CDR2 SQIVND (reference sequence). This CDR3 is CASRRGAWNEQFF. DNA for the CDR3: TGTGCCAGTAGACGGGGGGCCTGGAATGAGCAGTTCTTC. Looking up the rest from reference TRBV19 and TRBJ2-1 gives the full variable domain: DGGITQSPKYLFRKEGQNVTLSCEQNLNHDAMYWYRQDPGQGLRLIYYSQIVNDFQKGDIAEGYSVSREKKESFPLTVTSAQKNPTAFYLCASRRGAWNEQFFGPGTRLTVL.

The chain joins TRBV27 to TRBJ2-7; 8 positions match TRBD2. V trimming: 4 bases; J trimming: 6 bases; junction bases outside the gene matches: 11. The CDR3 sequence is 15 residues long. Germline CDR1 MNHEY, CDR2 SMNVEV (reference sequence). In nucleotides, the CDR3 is TGTGCCAGCAGTTCAGTGGCGGGAGGTTCTGGCGAGCAGTACTTC. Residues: CASSSVAGGSGEQYF.

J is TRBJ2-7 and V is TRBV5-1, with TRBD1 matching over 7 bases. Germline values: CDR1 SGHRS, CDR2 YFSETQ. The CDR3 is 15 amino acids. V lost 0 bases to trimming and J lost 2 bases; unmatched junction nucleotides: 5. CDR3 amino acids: CASSLGGQWTYEQYF. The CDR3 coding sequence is TGCGCCAGCAGCTTGGGGGGACAGTGGACCTACGAGCAGTACTTC.

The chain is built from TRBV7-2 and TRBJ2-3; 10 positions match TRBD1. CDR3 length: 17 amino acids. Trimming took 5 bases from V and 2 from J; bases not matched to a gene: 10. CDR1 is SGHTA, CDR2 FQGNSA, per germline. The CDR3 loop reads CASSPTGTGDYTDTQYF. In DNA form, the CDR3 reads TGTGCCAGCAGCCCAACCGGGACAGGGGATTACACAGATACGCAGTATTTT.

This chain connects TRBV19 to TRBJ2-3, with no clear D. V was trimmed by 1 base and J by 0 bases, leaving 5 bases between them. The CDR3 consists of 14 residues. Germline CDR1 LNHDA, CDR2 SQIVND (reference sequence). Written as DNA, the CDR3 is TGTGCCAGTAGTATAGCTGTTAGCACAGATACGCAGTATTTT. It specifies CASSIAVSTDTQYF.

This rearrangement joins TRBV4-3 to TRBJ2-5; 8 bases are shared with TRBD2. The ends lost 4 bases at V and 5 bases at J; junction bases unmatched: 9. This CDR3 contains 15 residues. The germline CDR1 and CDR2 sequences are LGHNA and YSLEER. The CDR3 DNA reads TGCGCCAGCAGCCTAGCTCGGACTAGCAGTGAGACCCAGTACTTC. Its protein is CASSLARTSSETQYF.

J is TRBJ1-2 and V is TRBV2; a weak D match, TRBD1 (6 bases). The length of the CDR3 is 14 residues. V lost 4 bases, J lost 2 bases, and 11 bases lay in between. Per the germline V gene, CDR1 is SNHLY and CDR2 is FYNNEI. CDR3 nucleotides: TGTGCCAGCAGTGTGGACAGAGCGAACTATGGCTACACCTTC. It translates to CASSVDRANYGYTF.

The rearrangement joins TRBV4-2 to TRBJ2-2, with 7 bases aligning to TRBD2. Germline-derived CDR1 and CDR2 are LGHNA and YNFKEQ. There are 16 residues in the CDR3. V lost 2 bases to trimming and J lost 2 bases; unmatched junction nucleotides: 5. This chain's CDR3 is CASSQLSGKNTGELFF. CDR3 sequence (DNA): TGTGCCAGCAGCCAACTCAGCGGGAAAAACACCGGGGAGCTGTTTTTT.

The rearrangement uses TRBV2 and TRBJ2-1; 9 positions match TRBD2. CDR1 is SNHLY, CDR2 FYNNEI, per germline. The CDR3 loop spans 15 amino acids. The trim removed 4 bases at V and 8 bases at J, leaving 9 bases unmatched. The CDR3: CASSVTGTSFHEQFF. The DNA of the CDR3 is TGTGCCAGCAGTGTAACCGGGACTAGCTTCCATGAGCAGTTCTTC.

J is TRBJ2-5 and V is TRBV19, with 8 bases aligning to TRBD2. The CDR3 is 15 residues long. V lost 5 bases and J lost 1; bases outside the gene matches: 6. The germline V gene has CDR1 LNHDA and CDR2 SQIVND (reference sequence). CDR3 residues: CASSPGLAVQETQYF. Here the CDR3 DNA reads TGTGCCAGTAGTCCCGGACTAGCAGTCCAAGAGACCCAGTACTTC.

DNA for the CDR3: TGTGCCAGTAGTATAGTGGCAGGGAACACCGGGGAGCTGTTTTTT. It translates to CASSIVAGNTGELFF. This chain uses TRBV19 with TRBJ2-2; D is ambiguous. Germline V gene lookup returns CDR1 LNHDA and CDR2 SQIVND (reference sequence). CDR3 size: 15 residues. V was shortened by 1 base and J by 1 base, with 7 bases between the two germline ends.

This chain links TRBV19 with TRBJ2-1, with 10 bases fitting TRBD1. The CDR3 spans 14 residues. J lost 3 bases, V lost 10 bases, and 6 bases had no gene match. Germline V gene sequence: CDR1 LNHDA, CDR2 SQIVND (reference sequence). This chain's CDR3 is CATSGTGVYNEQFF. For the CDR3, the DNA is TGTGCCACCTCCGGGACAGGGGTCTACAATGAGCAGTTCTTC.

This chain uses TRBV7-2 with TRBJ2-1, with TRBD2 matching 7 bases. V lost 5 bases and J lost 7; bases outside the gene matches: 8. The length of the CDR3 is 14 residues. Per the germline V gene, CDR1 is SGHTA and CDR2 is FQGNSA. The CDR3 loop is CASSLGGDANEQFF. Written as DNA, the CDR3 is TGTGCCAGCAGCCTGGGAGGGGATGCGAATGAGCAGTTCTTC. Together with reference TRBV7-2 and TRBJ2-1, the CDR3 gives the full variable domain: GAGVSQSPSNKVTEKGKDVELRCDPISGHTALYWYRQSLGQGLEFLIYFQGNSAPDKSGLPSDRFSAERTGGSVSTLTIQRTQQEDSAVYLCASSLGGDANEQFFGPGTRLTVL.

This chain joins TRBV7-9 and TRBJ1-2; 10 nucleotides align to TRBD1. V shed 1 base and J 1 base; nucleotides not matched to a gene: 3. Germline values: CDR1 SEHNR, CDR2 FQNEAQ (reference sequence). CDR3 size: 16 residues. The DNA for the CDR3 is TGTGCCAGCAGCTTAGGGACAGGGGGAAGTAACTATGGCTACACCTTC. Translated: CASSLGTGGSNYGYTF.

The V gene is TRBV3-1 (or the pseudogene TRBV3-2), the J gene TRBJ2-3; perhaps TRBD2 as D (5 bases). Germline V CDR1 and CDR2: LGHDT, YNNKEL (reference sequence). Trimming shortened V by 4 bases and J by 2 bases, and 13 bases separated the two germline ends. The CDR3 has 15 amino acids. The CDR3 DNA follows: TGTGCCAGCAGCCCAAGCGGAGGAGTCACAGATACGCAGTATTTT. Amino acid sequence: CASSPSGGVTDTQYF.

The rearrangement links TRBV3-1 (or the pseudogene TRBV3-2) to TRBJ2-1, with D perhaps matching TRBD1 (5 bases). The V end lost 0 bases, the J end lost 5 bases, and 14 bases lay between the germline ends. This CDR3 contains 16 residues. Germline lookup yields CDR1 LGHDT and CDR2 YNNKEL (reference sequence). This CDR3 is CASSQEGRQYDNEQFF. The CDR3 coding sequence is TGTGCCAGCAGCCAAGAGGGGCGCCAATATGACAATGAGCAGTTCTTC.

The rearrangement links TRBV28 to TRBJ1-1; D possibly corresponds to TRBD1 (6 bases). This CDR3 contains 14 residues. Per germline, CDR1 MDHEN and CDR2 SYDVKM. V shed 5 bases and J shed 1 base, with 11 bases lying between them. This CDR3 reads CASSTGRTNTEAFF. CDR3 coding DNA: TGTGCCAGCAGTACAGGGAGAACGAACACTGAAGCTTTCTTT.

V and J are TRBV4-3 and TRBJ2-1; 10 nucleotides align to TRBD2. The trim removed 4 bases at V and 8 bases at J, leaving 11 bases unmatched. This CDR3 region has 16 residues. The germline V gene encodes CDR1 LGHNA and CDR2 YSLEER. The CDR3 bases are TGCGCCAGCAGCCCTCCCCCTAGCGGGAGCCCGGATGAGCAGTTCTTC. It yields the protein CASSPPPSGSPDEQFF.

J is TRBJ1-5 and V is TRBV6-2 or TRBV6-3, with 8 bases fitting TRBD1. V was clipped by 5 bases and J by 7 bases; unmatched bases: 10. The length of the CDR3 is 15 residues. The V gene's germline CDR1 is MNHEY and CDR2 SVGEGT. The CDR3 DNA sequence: TGTGCCAGCAGTGACCGGGACAGGACAGGGCAGCCCCAGCATTTT. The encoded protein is CASSDRDRTGQPQHF.

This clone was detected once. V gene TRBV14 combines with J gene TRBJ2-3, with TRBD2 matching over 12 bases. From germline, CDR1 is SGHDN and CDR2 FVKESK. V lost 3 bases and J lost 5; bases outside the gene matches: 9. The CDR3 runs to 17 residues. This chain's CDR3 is CASSQRRLAGVGDTQYF. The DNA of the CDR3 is TGTGCCAGCAGCCAGCGAAGACTAGCGGGAGTAGGAGATACGCAGTATTTT.

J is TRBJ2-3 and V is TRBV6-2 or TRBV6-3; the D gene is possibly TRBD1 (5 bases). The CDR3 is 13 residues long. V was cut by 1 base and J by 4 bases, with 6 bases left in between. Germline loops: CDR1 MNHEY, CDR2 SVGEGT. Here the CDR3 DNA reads TGTGCCAGCAGTTACTTAGGGGCAGATACGCAGTATTTT. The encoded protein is CASSYLGADTQYF.

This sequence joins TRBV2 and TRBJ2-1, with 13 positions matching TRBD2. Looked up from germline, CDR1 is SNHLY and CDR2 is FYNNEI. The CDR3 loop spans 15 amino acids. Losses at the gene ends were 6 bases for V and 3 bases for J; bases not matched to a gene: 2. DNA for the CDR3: TGTGCCAGCAGGGGGACTAGCGGGATCTACAATGAGCAGTTCTTC. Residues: CASRGTSGIYNEQFF.

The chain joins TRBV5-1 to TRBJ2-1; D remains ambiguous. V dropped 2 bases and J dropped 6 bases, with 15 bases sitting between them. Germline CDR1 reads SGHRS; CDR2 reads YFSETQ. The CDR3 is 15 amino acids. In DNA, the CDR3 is TGCGCCAGCAGCTTTGGGCCCTCCGGATTCAATGAGCAGTTCTTC. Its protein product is CASSFGPSGFNEQFF.